The source of this TCR beta chain is a study of blood T cell repertoires in COVID-19. The table came from immunoSEQ multiplex PCR; TCRdb's copy has only in-frame clones and leaves some out. Here the sample spans 350,000 to 400,000 clones, over 75% being singletons. Ten or more counts support this clone. The trim removed 5 bases at V and 6 bases at J, leaving 6 bases unmatched. Germline CDR1 reads MGHDK; CDR2 reads SYGVNS. This CDR3 contains 13 residues. The sequencing input was PBMCs or T cells enriched from blood (not recorded which). The chain uses TRBV25-1 and TRBJ1-2; 7 positions agree with TRBD1. The clonotype was recovered from a woman younger than 45 with acute COVID-19. The CDR3, as DNA: TGTGCCAGCAGTTTCCGGGACAGCGATGGCTACACCTTC. Protein product: CASSFRDSDGYTF.